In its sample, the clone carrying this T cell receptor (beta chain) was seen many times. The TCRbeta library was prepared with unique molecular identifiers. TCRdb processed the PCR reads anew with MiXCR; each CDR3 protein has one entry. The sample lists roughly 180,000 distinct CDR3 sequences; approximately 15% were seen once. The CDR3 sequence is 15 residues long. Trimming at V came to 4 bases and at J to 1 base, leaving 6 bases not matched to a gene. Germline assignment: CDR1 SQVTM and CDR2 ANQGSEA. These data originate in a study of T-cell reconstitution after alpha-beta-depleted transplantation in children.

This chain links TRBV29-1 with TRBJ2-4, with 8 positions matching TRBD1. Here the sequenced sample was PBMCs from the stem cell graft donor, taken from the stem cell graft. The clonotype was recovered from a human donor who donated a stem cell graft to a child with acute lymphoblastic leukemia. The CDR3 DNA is TGCAGCGTTGTGAAGGACAGGGAGGCCAAAAACATTCAGTACTTC. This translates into CSVVKDREAKNIQYF. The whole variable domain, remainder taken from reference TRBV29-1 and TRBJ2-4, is SAVISQKPSRDICQRGTSLTIQCQVDSQVTMMFWYRQQPGQSLTLIATANQGSEATYESGFVIDKFPISRPNLTFSTLTVSNMSPEDSSIYLCSVVKDREAKNIQYFGAGTRLSVL.